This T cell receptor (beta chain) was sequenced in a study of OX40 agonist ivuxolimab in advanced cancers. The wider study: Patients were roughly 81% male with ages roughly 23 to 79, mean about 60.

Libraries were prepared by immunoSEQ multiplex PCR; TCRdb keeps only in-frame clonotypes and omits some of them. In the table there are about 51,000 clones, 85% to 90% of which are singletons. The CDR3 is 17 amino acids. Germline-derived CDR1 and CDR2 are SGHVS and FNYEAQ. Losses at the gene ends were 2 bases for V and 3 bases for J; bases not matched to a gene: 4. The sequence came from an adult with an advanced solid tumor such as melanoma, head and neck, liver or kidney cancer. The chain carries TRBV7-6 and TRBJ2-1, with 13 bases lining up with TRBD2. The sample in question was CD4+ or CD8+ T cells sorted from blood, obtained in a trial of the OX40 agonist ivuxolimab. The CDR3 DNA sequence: TGTGCCAGCAGCTTAAGGACTAGCGGGAGCCTCTACAATGAGCAGTTCTTC. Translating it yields CASSLRTSGSLYNEQFF. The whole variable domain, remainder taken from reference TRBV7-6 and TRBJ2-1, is GAGVSQSPRYKVTKRGQDVALRCDPISGHVSLYWYRQALGQGPEFLTYFNYEAQQDKSGLPNDRFSAERPEGSISTLTIQRTEQRDSAMYRCASSLRTSGSLYNEQFFGPGTRLTVL.